The 21 T cell receptor beta chains below all came from one sample that was sequenced in a study of cytomegalovirus exposure and HLA in healthy donors. Amplification used 60 Vbeta primers and 13 Jbeta primers. Method: immunoSEQ multiplex PCR; TCRdb's copy keeps in-frame clones and lacks some. The table includes around 130,000 clones, roughly 82% detected once. Sequencing was done on a sample of PBMCs. All receptors derive from a woman aged 18-29 years in good health and CMV-seronegative.

The chain links TRBV4-1 to TRBJ1-1; the D gene is possibly TRBD1 (5 bases). CDR3 length: 14 amino acids. Trimming removed 0 bases from V and 3 bases from J, with 8 bases in between. Per germline, CDR1 MGHRA and CDR2 YSYEKL. In DNA, the CDR3 is TGCGCCAGCAGCCAAGATCGGGGGTACACTGAAGCTTTCTTT. Residues: CASSQDRGYTEAFF.

The sample holds a few counts of this clone. The V gene is TRBV30, the J gene TRBJ1-6; 7 bases are a match to TRBD1. J lost 3 bases, V lost 0 bases, and 2 bases had no gene match. Germline V gene data show CDR1 as GTSNPN and CDR2 as SVGIG (reference sequence). The CDR3 length is 15 residues. The CDR3 nucleotides read TGTGCCTGGAGTGTGACAGGGAACTATAATTCACCCCTCCACTTT. Protein sequence: CAWSVTGNYNSPLHF.

The V gene is TRBV29-1, the J gene TRBJ2-1; 10 nucleotides align to TRBD2. CDR1 and CDR2 (germline): SQVTM, ANQGSEA. The CDR3 sequence is 14 residues long. The V gene end was trimmed by 5 bases and the J gene end by 2 bases; junction bases not matched to a gene: 3. CDR3 protein: CSVKRGGTYNEQFF. For the CDR3, the DNA is TGCAGCGTTAAGCGGGGGGGTACCTACAATGAGCAGTTCTTC.

The rearrangement uses TRBV9 and TRBJ1-1; D is unresolved. The CDR3 runs to 15 residues. V was shortened by 0 bases and J by 5 bases, with 14 bases between the two germline ends. Germline CDR1 is SGDLS and CDR2 is YYNGEE. DNA of the CDR3: TGTGCCAGCAGCGTAGATCAGGCGGGAGGAACTGAAGCTTTCTTT. It is translated as CASSVDQAGGTEAFF.

This clone is a singleton in its sample. Sequence at one end of the junction differs from germline and may be a read error. The chain recombines TRBV7-9 with TRBJ1-1; a possible D gene is TRBD1 (6 bases). The CDR3 totals 12 residues. From germline, CDR1 is SEHNR and CDR2 FQNEAQ (reference sequence). As DNA, the CDR3 is TGTGCCAGCAGCCGCCCAGGGGCTTCTGACCTTTTT. It is translated as CASSRPGASDLF.

The V call is TRBV27, the J call TRBJ1-2; 8 bases align to TRBD1. The length of the CDR3 is 15 residues. J lost 6 bases, V lost 4 bases, and 10 bases had no gene match. CDR1 is MNHEY, CDR2 SMNVEV, per germline (reference sequence). CDR3 bases: TGTGCCAGCAGTTCCACCTCCAGGGGGCAGAATGGCTACACCTTC. This codes for CASSSTSRGQNGYTF.

This chain connects TRBV9 to TRBJ2-1, with TRBD2 identical over 7 bases. Germline CDR1 reads SGDLS; CDR2 reads YYNGEE. This CDR3 is 16 amino acids long. Trimming took 4 bases from V and 8 from J; bases not matched to a gene: 15. CDR3 sequence (DNA): TGTGCCAGCAGCCCCCGGGGAAGCGGGGCGTTCCATGAGCAGTTCTTC. This gives the protein CASSPRGSGAFHEQFF.

Concerning this clone: Relative to the germline gene, one junction end is altered; a read error may explain this. J is TRBJ1-1 and V is TRBV14, with D perhaps TRBD1 (5 bases). The CDR3 length is 15 residues. CDR1 SGHDN and CDR2 FVKESK come from the germline V gene. CDR3 protein: CASSQDWAGRTEAFF. The CDR3 coding sequence is TGTGCCAGCAGTCAAGATTGGGCAGGGCGAACTGAAGCTTTCTTT.

This chain uses TRBV11-3 with TRBJ2-7; 7 bases are shared with TRBD2. The trim removed 1 base at V and 3 bases at J, leaving 6 bases unmatched. Germline V gives CDR1 SGHNT, CDR2 YENEEA. The CDR3 length is 15 residues. The CDR3 here is CASSLGSGDYYEQYF. Here the CDR3 DNA reads TGTGCCAGCAGCTTAGGGTCCGGGGACTACTACGAGCAGTACTTC.

V is TRBV7-2 and J is TRBJ1-2; D gene uncertain. The CDR3 spans 15 residues. The germline gives CDR1 SGHTA, CDR2 FQGNSA. Deletions cut 4 bases from V and 2 bases from J, with 14 bases between. The CDR3 here is CASSSQHTTNYGYTF. DNA of the CDR3: TGTGCCAGCAGCTCACAACACACCACCAACTATGGCTACACCTTC.

This chain links TRBV14 with TRBJ2-5; tentative D call: TRBD2 (6 bases). Germline loops: CDR1 SGHDN, CDR2 FVKESK. The CDR3 is made up of 17 amino acids. V lost 0 bases to trimming and J lost 2 bases, with 16 bases between them. CDR3 nucleotide sequence: TGTGCCAGCAGCCAAGAAGCGGGCGGGTGGAGGCAAGAGACCCAGTACTTC. Protein sequence: CASSQEAGGWRQETQYF.

Notes on this clone: The sample holds other DNA sequences that translate to the same CDR3. This chain uses TRBV6-5 with TRBJ1-1; TRBD1 matches at 8 bases. Germline assignment: CDR1 MNHEY and CDR2 SVGAGI. This CDR3 spans 13 amino acids. V dropped 6 bases and J dropped 4; count of bases not matched to a gene: 4. The CDR3 loop reads CASRFTGGTEAFF. The CDR3 bases are TGTGCCAGCAGATTCACAGGGGGCACTGAAGCTTTCTTT.

V is TRBV11-3 and J is TRBJ2-1, with D maybe TRBD1 (5 bases). The CDR3 is made up of 13 amino acids. The V and J ends lost 2 bases and 8 bases respectively, with 10 bases between them. Germline loops: CDR1 SGHNT, CDR2 YENEEA. The CDR3, as DNA: TGTGCCAGCAGCTTATACCAGGGCCATGAGCAGTTCTTC. Translation gives CASSLYQGHEQFF.

V and J are TRBV15 and TRBJ1-6; D call uncertain. CDR1 and CDR2 (germline): LNHNV, YYDKDF (reference sequence). The CDR3 covers 14 residues. Trimming shortened V by 4 bases and J by 5 bases, and 9 bases separated the two germline ends. The CDR3 nucleotides are TGTGCCACCAGCACCCGACAAGATAATTCACCCCTCCACTTT. Its translation: CATSTRQDNSPLHF.

The CDR3 loop reads CASTPGRTASGTGGNTIYF. The CDR3 nucleotides read TGTGCCAGCACCCCCGGTCGGACAGCTTCCGGAACAGGCGGAAACACCATATATTTT. This chain links TRBV7-9 with TRBJ1-3, with D maybe TRBD1 (6 bases). The germline V gene has CDR1 SEHNR and CDR2 FQNEAQ (reference sequence). The CDR3 runs to 19 residues. V dropped 7 bases and J dropped 4 bases, with 29 bases sitting between them.

This rearrangement joins TRBV5-6 to TRBJ2-1; weak D call: TRBD2 (6 bases). CDR1 is SGHDT and CDR2 is YYEEEE in the germline V gene. This CDR3 has 14 amino acids. The ends were cut back, 3 bases at V and 8 bases at J, with 15 bases in the middle. CDR3 DNA sequence: TGTGCCAGCAGCTGGACGACTAGTAAGGATGAGCAGTTCTTC. It yields the protein CASSWTTSKDEQFF.

The genes are TRBV5-4 and TRBJ2-7, with D possibly matching TRBD1 (6 bases). The CDR3 length is 15 residues. Trimming removed 4 bases at V and 2 bases at J, with 16 bases between. Germline loops: CDR1 SGHNT, CDR2 YYREEE (reference sequence). CDR3 DNA: TGTGCCAGCAGCCCCTGGACAGAGAATACCTACGAGCAGTACTTC. It codes for CASSPWTENTYEQYF.

V usage is TRBV5-1 and J usage is TRBJ2-5; tentatively, D is TRBD2 (5 bases). The V gene's germline CDR1 is SGHRS and CDR2 YFSETQ. Trimming cost V 1 base and J 5 bases, with 12 bases left between them. CDR3 length equals 14 residues. For the CDR3, the DNA is TGCGCCAGCAGCTTGTTTTTGGGAGAGGAGACCCAGTACTTC. Amino acid sequence: CASSLFLGEETQYF. The full variable domain, with the rest looked up from reference TRBV5-1 and TRBJ2-5, is KAGVTQTPRYLIKTRGQQVTLSCSPISGHRSVSWYQQTPGQGLQFLFEYFSETQRNKGNFPGRFSGRQFSNSRSEMNVSTLELGDSALYLCASSLFLGEETQYFGPGTRLLVL.

The chain is built from TRBV6-5 and TRBJ1-2, with a tentative D call TRBD1 (6 bases). The CDR3 consists of 14 residues. Trimming removed 4 bases at V and 0 bases at J, with 9 bases between. Germline V gives CDR1 MNHEY, CDR2 SVGAGI. This CDR3 is CASSSQGTNYGYTF. DNA of the CDR3: TGTGCCAGCAGTTCACAGGGAACTAACTATGGCTACACCTTC.

This CDR3 reads CASSPRDRGGNTEAFF. The DNA of the CDR3 is TGTGCCAGCAGCCCCCGGGACAGGGGAGGGAACACTGAAGCTTTCTTT. The gene calls are TRBV11-2 and TRBJ1-1; 10 bases line up with TRBD1. The CDR3 is made up of 16 amino acids. After removal of 5 bases from V and 1 base from J, the junction contained 7 bases not matched to a gene. The germline gives CDR1 SGHAT, CDR2 FQNNGV.

This clone showed up just once. Within the sample, other DNA sequences also encode this same CDR3. J is TRBJ1-2 and V is TRBV4-1, with D possibly being TRBD1 (5 bases). Germline V gene sequence: CDR1 MGHRA, CDR2 YSYEKL. V dropped 4 bases and J dropped 2 bases, with 8 bases sitting between them. The length of the CDR3 is 13 residues. In DNA form, the CDR3 reads TGCGCCAGCAGCCCCCGACAGAACTATGGCTACACCTTC. It is translated as CASSPRQNYGYTF.